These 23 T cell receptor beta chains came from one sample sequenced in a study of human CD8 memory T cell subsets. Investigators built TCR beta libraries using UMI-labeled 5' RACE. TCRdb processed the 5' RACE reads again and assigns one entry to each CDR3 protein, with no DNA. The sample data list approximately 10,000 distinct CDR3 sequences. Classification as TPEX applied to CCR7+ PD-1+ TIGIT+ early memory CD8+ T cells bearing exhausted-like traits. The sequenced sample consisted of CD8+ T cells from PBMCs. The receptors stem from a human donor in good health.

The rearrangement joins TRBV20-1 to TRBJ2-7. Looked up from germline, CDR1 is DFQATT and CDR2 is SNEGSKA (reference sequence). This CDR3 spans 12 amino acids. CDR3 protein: CSAPTPGSEQYF.

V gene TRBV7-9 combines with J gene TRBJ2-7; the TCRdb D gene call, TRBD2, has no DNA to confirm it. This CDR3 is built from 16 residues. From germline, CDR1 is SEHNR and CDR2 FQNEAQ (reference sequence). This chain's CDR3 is CASSSGPGLADYEQYF.

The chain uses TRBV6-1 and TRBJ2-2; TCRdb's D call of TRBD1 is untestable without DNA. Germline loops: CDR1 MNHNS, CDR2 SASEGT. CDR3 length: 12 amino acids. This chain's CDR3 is CATLGGTGELFF.

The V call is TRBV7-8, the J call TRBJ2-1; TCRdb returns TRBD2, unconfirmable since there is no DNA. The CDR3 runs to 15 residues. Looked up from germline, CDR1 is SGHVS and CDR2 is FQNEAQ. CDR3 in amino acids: CASSLEVAGGNEQFF. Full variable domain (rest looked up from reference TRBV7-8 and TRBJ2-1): GAGVSQSPRYKVAKRGQDVALRCDPISGHVSLFWYQQALGQGPEFLTYFQNEAQLDKSGLPSDRFFAERPEGSVSTLKIQRTQQEDSAVYLCASSLEVAGGNEQFFGPGTRLTVL.

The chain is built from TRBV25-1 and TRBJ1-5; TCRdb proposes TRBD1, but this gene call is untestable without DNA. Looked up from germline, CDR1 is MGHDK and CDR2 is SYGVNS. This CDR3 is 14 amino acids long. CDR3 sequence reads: CASSLTGSNQPQHF.

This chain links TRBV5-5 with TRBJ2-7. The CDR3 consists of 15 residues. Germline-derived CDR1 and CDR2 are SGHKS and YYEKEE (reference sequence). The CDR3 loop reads CASSLSVVSSYEQYF. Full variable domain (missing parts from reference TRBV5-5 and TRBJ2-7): DAGVTQSPTHLIKTRGQQVTLRCSPISGHKSVSWYQQVLGQGPQFIFQYYEKEERGRGNFPDRFSARQFPNYSSELNVNALLLGDSALYLCASSLSVVSSYEQYFGPGTRLTVT.

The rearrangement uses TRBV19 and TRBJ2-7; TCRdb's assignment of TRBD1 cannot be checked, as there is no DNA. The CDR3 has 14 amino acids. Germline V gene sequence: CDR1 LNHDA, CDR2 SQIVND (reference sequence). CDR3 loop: CASSMGLGTYEQYF.

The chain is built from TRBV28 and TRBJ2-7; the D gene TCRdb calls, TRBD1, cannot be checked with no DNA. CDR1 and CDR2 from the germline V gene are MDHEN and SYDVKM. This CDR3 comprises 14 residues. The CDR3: CASIELQGLGEQYF.

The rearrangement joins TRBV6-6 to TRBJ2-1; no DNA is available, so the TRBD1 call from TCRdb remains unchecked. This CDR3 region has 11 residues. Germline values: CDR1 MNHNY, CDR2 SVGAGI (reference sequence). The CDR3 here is CASSQGDEQFF.

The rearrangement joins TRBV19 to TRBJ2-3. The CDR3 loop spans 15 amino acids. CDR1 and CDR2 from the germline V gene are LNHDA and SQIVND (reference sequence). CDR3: CASSIELFRTDTQYF.

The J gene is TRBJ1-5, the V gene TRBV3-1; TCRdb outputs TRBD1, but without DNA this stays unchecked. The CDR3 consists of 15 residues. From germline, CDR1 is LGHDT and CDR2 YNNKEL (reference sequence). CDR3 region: CASSPGRHGGPPQHF.

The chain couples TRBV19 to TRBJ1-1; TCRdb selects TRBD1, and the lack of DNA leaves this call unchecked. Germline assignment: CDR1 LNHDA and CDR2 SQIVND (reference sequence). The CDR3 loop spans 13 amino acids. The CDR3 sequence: CASTLGGYTEAFF.

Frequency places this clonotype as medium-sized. The chain's CDR3 is CATSRDRGRDAEAFF. The rearrangement joins TRBV15 to TRBJ1-1; TCRdb outputs TRBD1, but without DNA this stays unchecked. Germline loops: CDR1 LNHNV, CDR2 YYDKDF (reference sequence). This CDR3 comprises 15 residues. The full variable domain, its missing parts supplied by reference TRBV15 and TRBJ1-1, is DAMVIQNPRYQVTQFGKPVTLSCSQTLNHNVMYWYQQKSSQAPKLLFHYYDKDFNNEADTPDNFQSRRPNTSFCFLDIRSPGLGDTAMYLCATSRDRGRDAEAFFGQGTRLTVV.

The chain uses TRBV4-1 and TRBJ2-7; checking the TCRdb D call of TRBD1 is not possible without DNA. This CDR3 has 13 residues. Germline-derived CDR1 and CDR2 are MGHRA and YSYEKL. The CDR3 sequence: CASSHGTVYEQYF.

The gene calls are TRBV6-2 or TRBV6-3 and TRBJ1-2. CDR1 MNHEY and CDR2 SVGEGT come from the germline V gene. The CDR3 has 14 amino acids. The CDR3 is CASSYGPTSYGYTF.

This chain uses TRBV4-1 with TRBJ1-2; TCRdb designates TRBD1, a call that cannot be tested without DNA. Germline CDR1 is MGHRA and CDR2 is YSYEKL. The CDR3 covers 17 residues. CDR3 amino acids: CASSQEGGRGGTYGYTF.

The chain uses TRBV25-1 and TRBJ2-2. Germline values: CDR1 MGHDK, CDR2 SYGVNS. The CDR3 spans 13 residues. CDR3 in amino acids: CASSDSYTGELFF.

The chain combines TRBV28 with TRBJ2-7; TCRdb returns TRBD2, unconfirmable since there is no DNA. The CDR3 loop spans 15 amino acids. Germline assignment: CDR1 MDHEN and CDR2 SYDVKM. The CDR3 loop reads CASRGGYRARYEQYF.

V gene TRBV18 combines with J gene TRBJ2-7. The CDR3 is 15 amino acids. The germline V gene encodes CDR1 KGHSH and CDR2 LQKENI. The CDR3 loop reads CASSPQRTEHYEQYF.

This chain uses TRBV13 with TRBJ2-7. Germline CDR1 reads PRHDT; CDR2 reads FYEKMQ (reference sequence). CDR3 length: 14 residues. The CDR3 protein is CASSNRMSSYEQYF.

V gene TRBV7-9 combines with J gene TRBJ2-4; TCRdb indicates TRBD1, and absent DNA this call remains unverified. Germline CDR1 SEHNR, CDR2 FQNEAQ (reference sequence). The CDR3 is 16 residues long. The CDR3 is CASSLGQGEAKNIQYF.

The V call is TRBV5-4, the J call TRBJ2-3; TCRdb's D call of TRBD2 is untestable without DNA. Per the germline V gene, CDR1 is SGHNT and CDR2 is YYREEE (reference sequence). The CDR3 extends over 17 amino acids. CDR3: CASSGTLAGSGTDTQYF.

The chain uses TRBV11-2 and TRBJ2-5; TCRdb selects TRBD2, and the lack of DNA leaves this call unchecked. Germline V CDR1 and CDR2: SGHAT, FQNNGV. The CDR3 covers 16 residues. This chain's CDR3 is CASSFAGSGRGETQYF.